This T cell receptor (beta chain) is drawn from a study of sequential checkpoint blockade in melanoma. Trimming cost V 5 bases and J 0 bases; bases outside gene matches: 2. Germline values: CDR1 SGHNT, CDR2 YENEEA. This CDR3 is 15 amino acids long. The sample's treatment: randomized to nivolumab then ipilimumab (arm A) or the reverse (arm B). No patient had prior DNA-damaging chemotherapy. Method: immunoSEQ multiplex PCR; TCRdb's copy keeps in-frame clones and lacks some. Seen here are about 26,000 clones, 77% observed once, and the top ten hold around a fifth. Sequencing used CD8+ T cells sorted from blood (inferred from file names), obtained from a patient given nivolumab and ipilimumab in sequence. The TCR was taken from a human donor with melanoma. The V call is TRBV11-3, the J call TRBJ2-3, with 10 bases that match TRBD2. The chain's CDR3 is CASSPLAGSTDTQYF. The CDR3 bases are TGTGCCAGCAGCCCACTAGCGGGAAGCACAGATACGCAGTATTTT. Full variable domain (missing parts from reference TRBV11-3 and TRBJ2-3): EAGVVQSPRYKIIEKKQPVAFWCNPISGHNTLYWYLQNLGQGPELLIRYENEEAVDDSQLPKDRFSAERLKGVDSTLKIQPAELGDSAVYLCASSPLAGSTDTQYFGPGTRLTVL.